This passage covers 16 T cell receptor beta chains from one sample sequenced in a study of T cell responses to AZD1222 COVID-19 vaccine. Method: immunoSEQ multiplex PCR; TCRdb's copy keeps in-frame clones and lacks some. This table holds approximately 81,000 clones, approximately 83% found once. The sample consisted of peripheral blood, taken 28 days after the second AZD1222 dose. These receptor sequences come from an adult who received the AZD1222 COVID-19 vaccine.

The chain employs TRBV5-6 and TRBJ2-3; TRBD1 matches 8 bases. Germline loops: CDR1 SGHDT, CDR2 YYEEEE. The CDR3 runs to 16 residues. The V and J ends lost 2 bases and 4 bases, in that order; junction bases with no gene match: 9. CDR3 region: CASSLGQGSRPDTQYF. CDR3 nucleotides: TGTGCCAGCAGCTTAGGACAGGGCTCTAGGCCAGATACGCAGTATTTT.

The chain joins TRBV5-1 to TRBJ1-2; possible D gene TRBD1, 5 bases. The V gene lost 0 bases and the J gene lost 8 bases, with 14 bases spanning the gap. There are 14 residues in the CDR3. Germline CDR1 reads SGHRS; CDR2 reads YFSETQ. CDR3 region: CASSLDGGATGYTF. As DNA, the CDR3 is TGCGCCAGCAGCTTGGATGGGGGTGCTACAGGCTACACCTTC.

V and J are TRBV29-1 and TRBJ2-7, with TRBD2 matching 7 bases. Losses at the gene ends were 1 base for V and 2 bases for J; bases not matched to a gene: 11. In germline, CDR1 is SQVTM, CDR2 ANQGSEA. The CDR3 has 16 residues. CDR3 bases: TGCAGCGTTGAAGCCACGGTGGGGGGGGACGCCTACGAGCAGTACTTC. Protein product: CSVEATVGGDAYEQYF.

V and J are TRBV5-8 and TRBJ2-1; 9 bases are a match to TRBD1. V lost 0 bases, J lost 3 bases, and 1 base stayed unmatched. Germline V gives CDR1 SGHTS, CDR2 YDEGEE. CDR3 size: 15 residues. CDR3 sequence reads: CASSLGDRVYNEQFF. In DNA form, the CDR3 reads TGTGCCAGCAGCTTGGGGGACAGGGTCTACAATGAGCAGTTCTTC. Combining the CDR3 with reference TRBV5-8 and TRBJ2-1 gives the whole variable domain EAGVTQSPTHLIKTRGQQATLRCSPISGHTSVYWYQQALGLGLQFLLWYDEGEERNRGNFPPRFSGRQFPNYSSELNVNALELEDSALYLCASSLGDRVYNEQFFGPGTRLTVL.

The genes are TRBV18 and TRBJ1-1; the D gene is possibly TRBD1 (5 bases). Germline V lookup: CDR1 KGHSH, CDR2 LQKENI. This CDR3 contains 13 residues. V lost 5 bases and J lost 10, with 17 bases in between. CDR3 amino acids: CASSVPSGWGAFF. The CDR3 bases are TGTGCCAGCTCAGTACCATCAGGGTGGGGAGCTTTCTTT.

This sequence joins TRBV7-7 and TRBJ2-2; possibly TRBD2 for D (5 bases). CDR1 SSHAT and CDR2 FNYEAQ come from the germline V gene (reference sequence). V was pared by 5 bases and J by 4 bases, with 11 bases between. The CDR3 loop spans 14 amino acids. The CDR3 DNA follows: TGTGCCAGCAGCAAACCGGGGATCACCGGGGAGCTGTTTTTT. It translates to CASSKPGITGELFF.

V is TRBV3-1 (or the pseudogene TRBV3-2) and J is TRBJ2-7; 9 bases fit TRBD2. This CDR3 is 15 amino acids long. Looked up from germline, CDR1 is LGHDT and CDR2 is YNNKEL (reference sequence). V was pared by 8 bases and J by 7 bases, with 15 bases of the junction left unmatched. CDR3 in DNA: TGTGCCAGCGCCCCGGGACTAGCATCTGGTGGGGAGCAGTACTTC. Translation: CASAPGLASGGEQYF.

The V and J genes are TRBV19 and TRBJ1-5; D may be TRBD1 (5 bases). CDR3 length equals 14 residues. From germline, CDR1 is LNHDA and CDR2 SQIVND (reference sequence). The germline V and J ends were trimmed by 5 bases and 5 bases, with 13 bases remaining between them. CDR3 loop: CASSLGERYQPQHF. The CDR3, as DNA: TGTGCCAGTAGTCTGGGGGAGAGGTATCAGCCCCAGCATTTT. Full variable domain (rest looked up from reference TRBV19 and TRBJ1-5): DGGITQSPKYLFRKEGQNVTLSCEQNLNHDAMYWYRQDPGQGLRLIYYSQIVNDFQKGDIAEGYSVSREKKESFPLTVTSAQKNPTAFYLCASSLGERYQPQHFGDGTRLSIL.

This chain links TRBV3-1 (or the pseudogene TRBV3-2) with TRBJ1-5; D is unresolved. Trimming left V 1 base short and J 6 bases short, with 13 bases between. The CDR3 consists of 15 residues. CDR1 and CDR2 (germline): LGHDT, YNNKEL (reference sequence). DNA for the CDR3: TGTGCCAGCAGCCAAGGCTCCGAGGGCCGTCAGCCCCAGCATTTT. This encodes CASSQGSEGRQPQHF.

The V call is TRBV4-2, the J call TRBJ1-5; D is unclear. The CDR3 runs to 13 residues. Germline values: CDR1 LGHNA, CDR2 YNFKEQ. With 0 bases removed from V and 7 bases from J, the gap between germline ends came to 7 bases. The CDR3 nucleotides are TGTGCCAGCAGCCAAGAGGTTGGGCAGCCCCAGCATTTT. It specifies CASSQEVGQPQHF.

This sequence joins TRBV11-2 and TRBJ2-4, with TRBD1 as a possible D gene (5 bases). The CDR3 runs to 16 residues. In germline, CDR1 is SGHAT, CDR2 FQNNGV. With 3 bases removed from V and 6 bases from J, the gap between germline ends came to 18 bases. CDR3 nucleotides: TGTGCCAGCAGCTTGAGCAGAGTTCCAAGGGGAAACATTCAGTACTTC. Translating it yields CASSLSRVPRGNIQYF.

V gene TRBV9 combines with J gene TRBJ2-1; a weak D match, TRBD1 (6 bases). Trimming cost V 0 bases and J 6 bases, with 16 bases left between them. The CDR3 is 16 residues long. Germline-derived CDR1 and CDR2 are SGDLS and YYNGEE. The CDR3, as DNA: TGTGCCAGCAGCGTAGGCCCCGATGGGACAATCAATGAGCAGTTCTTC. It specifies CASSVGPDGTINEQFF.

The chain joins TRBV7-8 to TRBJ1-3; D may be TRBD1 (5 bases). The CDR3 contains 15 residues. Germline CDR1 SGHVS, CDR2 FQNEAQ. Trimming removed 2 bases at V and 4 bases at J, with 12 bases between. DNA for the CDR3: TGTGCCAGCAGCTTAAAGGGGCCTGAAGGAAACACCATATATTTT. Protein: CASSLKGPEGNTIYF.

This sequence joins TRBV5-1 and TRBJ1-1, with a weak D call TRBD1 (5 bases). Trimming left V 8 bases short and J 5 bases short, with 13 bases between. CDR1 and CDR2 from the germline V gene are SGHRS and YFSETQ. This CDR3 has 12 amino acids. CDR3 sequence: CASSRGGTEAFF. The CDR3 nucleotides read TGCGCCAGTTCCCGGGGGGGGACTGAAGCTTTCTTT. The full variable domain, with the rest looked up from reference TRBV5-1 and TRBJ1-1, is KAGVTQTPRYLIKTRGQQVTLSCSPISGHRSVSWYQQTPGQGLQFLFEYFSETQRNKGNFPGRFSGRQFSNSRSEMNVSTLELGDSALYLCASSRGGTEAFFGQGTRLTVV.

This sequence joins TRBV28 and TRBJ1-3, with D unclear. The germline V and J ends were trimmed by 6 bases and 1 base, with 4 bases remaining between them. The V gene's germline CDR1 is MDHEN and CDR2 SYDVKM. The CDR3 is 12 amino acids. The CDR3 DNA reads as TGTGCCAGCAGAGGGTCTGGAAACACCATATATTTT. It yields the protein CASRGSGNTIYF.

The chain joins TRBV19 to TRBJ1-1; the D gene is possibly TRBD1 (5 bases). V gave up 1 base and J gave up 7 bases, with 7 bases separating them. Germline V gives CDR1 LNHDA, CDR2 SQIVND (reference sequence). CDR3 length: 12 residues. The CDR3 nucleotides are TGTGCCAGTAGTATAGGGGACTTTGAAGCTTTCTTT. This gives the protein CASSIGDFEAFF.